A single sample gave rise to the 29 T cell receptor beta chains below, sequenced in a study of T-cell memory formation after mild COVID-19. One entry per CDR3 protein results from TCRdb running MiXCR on the 5' RACE reads. Of fewer than 250,000 distinct CDR3 sequences listed, about 10% were seen once; the top ten hold approximately 3%. The specimen sequenced was PBMCs or a T cell subset sorted from them (not recorded which). All receptors derive from a man younger than 35 who had mild COVID-19 (a few samples of this study predate the infection). Cell type and time point are not known.

Ten or more counts support this clonotype. J is TRBJ1-2 and V is TRBV5-5, with 9 bases lining up with TRBD1. The CDR3 sequence is 16 residues long. Germline V gene data show CDR1 as SGHKS and CDR2 as YYEKEE (reference sequence). Unmatched junction bases numbered 9, after V lost 0 bases and J lost 6 bases. CDR3 loop: CASSLDVGTGSNGYTF. For the CDR3, the DNA is TGTGCCAGCAGCTTGGACGTCGGGACAGGGTCTAATGGCTACACCTTC.

This clonotype was observed a handful of times. The gene calls are TRBV28 and TRBJ2-5; 8 bases agree with TRBD2. The CDR3 covers 15 residues. The V segment lost 8 bases and the J segment 1 base; nucleotides outside the gene matches: 9. Germline values: CDR1 MDHEN, CDR2 SYDVKM. CDR3 protein: CASGGAGATQETQYF. The CDR3 bases are TGTGCCAGCGGTGGAGCGGGGGCCACCCAAGAGACCCAGTACTTC.

The genes are TRBV5-1 and TRBJ1-4; a weak D match, TRBD1 (5 bases). There are 15 residues in the CDR3. Germline V lookup: CDR1 SGHRS, CDR2 YFSETQ. The germline V and J ends were trimmed by 2 bases and 3 bases, with 11 bases remaining between them. CDR3 loop: CASSFQGESNEKLFF. The CDR3 DNA reads as TGCGCCAGCAGCTTCCAGGGAGAGTCTAATGAAAAACTGTTTTTT.

The J gene is TRBJ1-4, the V gene TRBV12-3 or TRBV12-4; no reliable D call. Deletions cut 5 bases from V and 2 bases from J, with 18 bases between. The CDR3 runs to 17 residues. In DNA, the CDR3 is TGTGCCAGCAGTGGTGGAGGGCTGAGTTTTACTAATGAAAAACTGTTTTTT. This sequence encodes CASSGGGLSFTNEKLFF.

The chain recombines TRBV7-2 with TRBJ2-3; D gene ambiguous. Germline CDR1 SGHTA, CDR2 FQGNSA. Trimming stripped 5 bases from V and 6 bases from J, with 12 bases between. The CDR3 is 13 amino acids. In DNA form, the CDR3 reads TGTGCCAGCAGCCTCGGGTGGTTGGATACGCAGTATTTT. Its translation is CASSLGWLDTQYF.

This clonotype was counted ten times or more. This chain links TRBV11-2 with TRBJ1-5; perhaps TRBD1 as D (6 bases). Per germline, CDR1 SGHAT and CDR2 FQNNGV. The V end was cut by 5 bases, the J end by 4 bases, with 15 bases between. The CDR3 consists of 15 residues. DNA for the CDR3: TGTGCCAGCAGCGACACAGGGAGGATTAATCAGCCCCAGCATTTT. Translated, it gives CASSDTGRINQPQHF.

This clonotype turned up a few times. The rearrangement uses TRBV20-1 and TRBJ1-6; 11 bases align to TRBD1. The junction had 8 bases not matched to a gene; V was cut back by 1 base and J by 6 bases. The CDR3 runs to 17 residues. Per germline, CDR1 DFQATT and CDR2 SNEGSKA (reference sequence). CDR3: CSARAVSGQGANSPLHF. As DNA, the CDR3 is TGCAGTGCTAGAGCCGTTTCCGGACAGGGGGCTAATTCACCCCTCCACTTT.

The chain links TRBV20-1 to TRBJ2-5; D is undetermined. Trimming removed 5 bases at V and 5 bases at J, with 12 bases between. The germline gives CDR1 DFQATT, CDR2 SNEGSKA (reference sequence). CDR3 length equals 12 residues. For the CDR3, the DNA is TGCAGTGCTCTTTTGGTTAAGGAGACCCAGTACTTC. Its translation: CSALLVKETQYF.

The V gene is TRBV3-1, the J gene TRBJ2-5; tentative D call: TRBD2 (6 bases). The V end lost 4 bases, the J end lost 1 base, and 16 bases lay between the germline ends. The CDR3 contains 16 residues. Germline V CDR1 and CDR2: LGHDT, YNNKEL (reference sequence). CDR3 residues: CASSPGWRGGQETQYF. Written as DNA, the CDR3 is TGTGCCAGCAGCCCCGGCTGGCGGGGAGGCCAAGAGACCCAGTACTTC.

The rearrangement uses TRBV28 and TRBJ1-1; no clear D gene. V shed 8 bases and J shed 2 bases, with 9 bases lying between them. This CDR3 comprises 12 residues. In germline, CDR1 is MDHEN, CDR2 SYDVKM. The CDR3 nucleotides read TGTGCCAGCGATTCCCTTAACACTGAAGCTTTCTTT. It encodes CASDSLNTEAFF.

Comments on this clonotype: Being one base from a much bigger clone, this may be a read error. The CDR3 DNA follows: TGTGCCAGCAGCCCGAGAGGGGGGTGCATTCAGTACTTC. Translating gives CASSPRGGCIQYF. The rearrangement links TRBV7-3 to TRBJ2-4; TRBD1 or TRBD2 may be the D gene (6 bases each). The CDR3 is made up of 13 amino acids. Germline V lookup: CDR1 SGHTA, CDR2 FQGTGA. With 5 bases removed from V and 9 bases from J, the gap between germline ends came to 14 bases.

CDR3 loop: CASTIGSGNTIYF. The CDR3 DNA sequence: TGTGCCAGCACGATCGGATCTGGAAACACCATATATTTT. The chain uses TRBV2 and TRBJ1-3, with D hard to call. The CDR3 extends over 13 amino acids. V lost 7 bases, J lost 1 base, and 8 bases lay in between. CDR1 is SNHLY and CDR2 is FYNNEI in the germline V gene.

This chain joins TRBV7-9 and TRBJ2-3; possible D gene TRBD2, 6 bases. The ends were cut back, 0 bases at V and 1 base at J, with 14 bases in the middle. The CDR3 is made up of 17 amino acids. Germline CDR1 reads SEHNR; CDR2 reads FQNEAQ (reference sequence). The CDR3 DNA sequence: TGTGCCAGCAGCTTAGCCGTCGGGGGAGGAGGCACAGATACGCAGTATTTT. It translates to CASSLAVGGGGTDTQYF.

This clonotype was recorded a few times. The CDR3 is CASSSSAVLNTIYF. In DNA form, the CDR3 reads TGTGCCAGCAGCTCTAGCGCAGTGTTAAACACCATATATTTT. The gene calls are TRBV7-2 and TRBJ1-3; no reliable D call. CDR3 size: 14 residues. Trimming removed 4 bases at V and 6 bases at J, with 13 bases between. Germline V gene sequence: CDR1 SGHTA, CDR2 FQGNSA.

This rearrangement joins TRBV28 to TRBJ1-2; D not certain. The CDR3 sequence is 12 residues long. The V and J ends lost 5 bases and 4 bases respectively, with 8 bases between them. Germline V gives CDR1 MDHEN, CDR2 SYDVKM. Here the CDR3 reads CASSTTGYGYTF. The CDR3 coding sequence is TGTGCCAGCAGTACCACGGGCTATGGCTACACCTTC.

The chain has TRBV5-1 and TRBJ1-4; 7 nucleotides agree with TRBD1. The germline CDR1 and CDR2 sequences are SGHRS and YFSETQ. The CDR3 is made up of 15 amino acids. The V and J ends lost 4 bases and 1 base, in that order; junction bases with no gene match: 4. The CDR3: CASSQNRGTNEKLFF. For the CDR3, the DNA is TGCGCCAGCAGCCAGAACAGGGGAACTAATGAAAAACTGTTTTTT. The full variable domain, rest sourced from reference TRBV5-1 and TRBJ1-4, is KAGVTQTPRYLIKTRGQQVTLSCSPISGHRSVSWYQQTPGQGLQFLFEYFSETQRNKGNFPGRFSGRQFSNSRSEMNVSTLELGDSALYLCASSQNRGTNEKLFFGSGTQLSVL.

This clonotype was counted a few times. This rearrangement joins TRBV7-2 to TRBJ2-7; D unresolved. The CDR3 consists of 13 residues. Trimming took off 1 base at V and 3 bases at J, with 7 bases between the two ends. Germline V gives CDR1 SGHTA, CDR2 FQGNSA. The CDR3 bases are TGTGCCAGCAGCTTAGGACCCCTCTACGAGCAGTACTTC. Its protein is CASSLGPLYEQYF.

The V gene is TRBV5-1, the J gene TRBJ2-3; D gene uncertain. The length of the CDR3 is 11 residues. The germline V and J ends were trimmed by 4 bases and 8 bases, with 8 bases remaining between them. Germline V CDR1 and CDR2: SGHRS, YFSETQ. The CDR3 loop reads CASSDLFTQYF. Here the CDR3 DNA reads TGCGCCAGCAGCGATCTGTTTACGCAGTATTTT.

This chain connects TRBV5-1 to TRBJ2-2; D may be TRBD2 (5 bases). Germline V gene lookup returns CDR1 SGHRS and CDR2 YFSETQ. The CDR3 consists of 14 residues. V lost 0 bases, J lost 4 bases, and 7 bases lay in between. CDR3 in amino acids: CASSLGESTGELFF. The CDR3 nucleotides read TGCGCCAGCAGCTTGGGGGAGAGCACCGGGGAGCTGTTTTTT.

This clonotype has a count of ten or more. This chain uses TRBV24-1 with TRBJ2-3; 7 bases are shared with TRBD2. Germline CDR1 KGHDR, CDR2 SFDVKD. The CDR3 contains 13 residues. V trimming: 2 bases; J trimming: 5 bases; junction bases outside the gene matches: 0. In nucleotides, the CDR3 is TGTGCCACCAGTGATTGGGGGGGAGATACGCAGTATTTT. Its protein is CATSDWGGDTQYF.

A few counts support this clonotype. The rearrangement uses TRBV12-3 or TRBV12-4 and TRBJ1-4; 10 bases are shared with TRBD1. CDR3 length: 14 amino acids. V shed 6 bases, J shed 7 bases, and the junction held 5 bases outside the gene matches. CDR3 sequence (DNA): TGTGCCAGCAGCTCCGGGACAGGGGCTGAAAAACTGTTTTTT. This translates into CASSSGTGAEKLFF.

The V gene is TRBV15, the J gene TRBJ2-5; TRBD2 might be the D (6 bases). Trimming removed 3 bases at V and 9 bases at J, with 23 bases between. Germline V CDR1 and CDR2: LNHNV, YYDKDF (reference sequence). The CDR3 runs to 16 residues. Here the CDR3 DNA reads TGTGCCACCAGCAGCTTTTTTAGTGATCGCCAGCGGGCCCAGTACTTC. Translating gives CATSSFFSDRQRAQYF.

This clonotype was detected only once. The chain employs TRBV5-4 and TRBJ2-7; D unresolved. The ends were cut back, 10 bases at V and 5 bases at J, with 10 bases in the middle. Germline lookup yields CDR1 SGHNT and CDR2 YYREEE (reference sequence). This CDR3 has 10 amino acids. CDR3 in amino acids: CASPSNEQYV. The DNA of the CDR3 is TGTGCCTCCCCCAGCAACGAGCAGTACGTC.

In its sample, this clonotype was seen a few times. This rearrangement joins TRBV30 to TRBJ1-1, with a possible D match to TRBD1 (5 bases). The germline gives CDR1 GTSNPN, CDR2 SVGIG (reference sequence). Between the trimmed V and J ends, which lost 1 base and 4 bases, there was a span of 10 bases. The CDR3 consists of 13 residues. CDR3 in amino acids: CAWSGLTGTEAFF. The CDR3 DNA reads TGTGCCTGGAGTGGCCTCACAGGCACTGAAGCTTTCTTT. The full variable domain, rest sourced from reference TRBV30 and TRBJ1-1, is SQTIHQWPATLVQPVGSPLSLECTVEGTSNPNLYWYRQAAGRGLQLLFYSVGIGQISSEVPQNLSASRPQDRQFILSSKKLLLSDSGFYLCAWSGLTGTEAFFGQGTRLTVV.

This clonotype appeared many times. The CDR3 region is CASSLHPGRYEQYV. CDR3 sequence (DNA): TGTGCCAGCAGCTTACACCCAGGGCGCTACGAGCAGTACGTC. This chain joins TRBV7-3 and TRBJ2-7; weak D call: TRBD1 (5 bases). Germline assignment: CDR1 SGHTA and CDR2 FQGTGA. The CDR3 is 14 residues long. Trimming removed 2 bases from V and 3 bases from J, with 11 bases in between.

Only a few counts were recorded for this clonotype. The chain links TRBV7-9 to TRBJ2-3, with D possibly called TRBD1 or TRBD2 (6 bases each). Trimming took 3 bases from V and 6 from J, leaving 19 bases between them. In germline, CDR1 is SEHNR, CDR2 FQNEAQ (reference sequence). This CDR3 spans 16 amino acids. The CDR3 DNA follows: TGTGCCAGCAGCTTCGGTACGGGGGCCCTCCCTGATACGCAGTATTTT. As protein: CASSFGTGALPDTQYF.

This clonotype showed up just a few times. The chain couples TRBV5-1 to TRBJ1-2; 10 nucleotides align to TRBD1. This CDR3 is 14 amino acids long. V was clipped by 4 bases and J by 8 bases; unmatched bases: 8. CDR1 and CDR2 (germline): SGHRS, YFSETQ. The CDR3 is CASSQGQGHGGYTF. The CDR3 nucleotides read TGCGCCAGCAGCCAGGGACAGGGGCATGGAGGCTACACCTTC. Filled out from reference TRBV5-1 and TRBJ1-2, the complete variable domain reads KAGVTQTPRYLIKTRGQQVTLSCSPISGHRSVSWYQQTPGQGLQFLFEYFSETQRNKGNFPGRFSGRQFSNSRSEMNVSTLELGDSALYLCASSQGQGHGGYTFGSGTRLTVV.

This clonotype came up many times. The chain combines TRBV5-5 with TRBJ2-3, with a weak D call TRBD2 (6 bases). The CDR3 contains 14 residues. Per the germline V gene, CDR1 is SGHKS and CDR2 is YYEKEE (reference sequence). V lost 1 base, J lost 4 bases, and 10 bases lay in between. CDR3 coding DNA: TGTGCCAGCAGCTTGCGGGGGTCGGCAGATACGCAGTATTTT. Translating gives CASSLRGSADTQYF.

This chain joins TRBV18 and TRBJ1-5; weak D call: TRBD1 (6 bases). This CDR3 has 14 residues. V lost 3 bases to trimming and J lost 7 bases, with 13 bases between them. Germline values: CDR1 KGHSH, CDR2 LQKENI. Here the CDR3 reads CASSPGQTGQPQHF. In nucleotides, the CDR3 is TGTGCCAGCTCACCCGGACAGACCGGGCAGCCCCAGCATTTT.